This T cell receptor beta chain was identified in a study of cytomegalovirus exposure and HLA in healthy donors. General study results and limits: Most TCR sequences showed up rarely, but some public TCRs showed up in many donors.

Germline V lookup: CDR1 SEHNR, CDR2 FQNEAQ (reference sequence). Ends included, the CDR3 has 14 residues. A remark on this clone: The antigen is undetermined. It is unclear where the CDR3 begins or ends on the DNA, so no DNA is shown, and the CDR3 is as TCRdb lists it.

The table came from immunoSEQ multiplex PCR; TCRdb's copy has only in-frame clones and leaves some out. This table holds roughly 49,000 clones, 85% to 95% found once. The V and J genes are TRBV7-9 and TRBJ2-5; the table gives TRBD1 as D, unverified against the DNA. The clonotype was recovered from a woman younger than 30 in good health and CMV-seropositive. Sequencing was carried out using PBMCs. The CDR3 sequence is CASSSSGQQETQYF.